One sample yielded the 2 T cell receptor beta chains listed below, sequenced in a study of CD8+ T cells in alopecia areata. Sequencing relied on a cDNA template that was reverse transcribed from extracted RNA. Generated by immunoSEQ multiplex PCR, the TCRdb table keeps only in-frame clones and is missing some. The sample is made up of about 3,000 clones, none counted only once. Regarding time point: mouse skin 3 weeks after grafting. Here the sequenced sample was skin, taken at week 3. These TCRs come from a C3H/HeJ mouse with alopecia areata. Mouse strain MHC haplotype: H2-k.

This clone occurred many times. The gene symbols are mouse symbols. Coverage ceases 4 residues before the CDR3 finishes, and the germline J gene fills in the end. The chain uses TRBV19 and TRBJ2-7; 9 bases match TRBD1. The CDR3 sequence is 16 residues long. J was trimmed by 3 bases and V by 4 bases; bases with no gene match: 11. Per germline, CDR1 FNHDT and CDR2 SITEND (reference sequence). Incomplete CDR3 DNA: TGTGCCAGCAGTCCCCGACAGGGGGAGGGGGTCTAT. It yields the protein CASSPRQGEGVY. The whole CDR3 protein is CASSPRQGEGVYEQYF.

With respect to this clone: Gene and germline names: mouse. The sequence runs out 4 residues before the end of the CDR3; the remainder is reconstructed from the germline J gene. The chain links TRBV13-1 to TRBJ2-1; D is unresolved. There are 12 residues in the CDR3. Germline lookup yields CDR1 NSHNY and CDR2 SYGAGN. This CDR3 is CASSDPGPEQFF. The sequenced part of the CDR3 DNA is TGTGCCAGCAGTGACCCTGGTCCT.